These 15 T cell receptor beta chains originate from one sample sequenced in a study of blood T cell repertoires in COVID-19. Libraries were prepared by immunoSEQ multiplex PCR; TCRdb keeps only in-frame clonotypes and omits some of them. Counted here are approximately 230,000 clones, approximately 80% occurring once; the ten biggest clones make up 7.5% to 10%. Sample: peripheral blood. These receptors were taken from a man at least 80 years old with acute or convalescent COVID-19.

This clone was observed a few times. CDR3 residues: CASSLIGAVKNIQYF. The CDR3 region has the DNA TGTGCCAGCAGCCTTATAGGGGCGGTCAAAAACATTCAGTACTTC. The chain joins TRBV28 to TRBJ2-4, with a possible D match to TRBD1 (5 bases). Germline V lookup: CDR1 MDHEN, CDR2 SYDVKM. V was pared by 6 bases and J by 3 bases, with 15 bases between. The CDR3 is made up of 15 amino acids.

This clone was observed once. V and J are TRBV10-3 and TRBJ2-7, with 7 bases matching TRBD2. Germline CDR1 is ENHRY and CDR2 is SYGVKD. The junction had 8 bases not matched to a gene; V was cut back by 8 bases and J by 1 base. This CDR3 has 14 residues. DNA for the CDR3: TGTGCCATCTCGGGCGGGGGAGAATCCTACGAGCAGTACTTC. Its translation: CAISGGGESYEQYF.

This rearrangement joins TRBV6-5 to TRBJ2-2; TRBD2 might be the D (6 bases). The CDR3 sequence is 14 residues long. Germline CDR1 is MNHEY and CDR2 is SVGAGI. Trimming pared 6 bases from V and 6 bases from J, leaving 14 bases between. The CDR3 reads CASRSRGAPGELFF. CDR3 coding DNA: TGTGCCAGCAGGAGCCGCGGGGCGCCCGGGGAGCTGTTTTTT.

This rearrangement joins TRBV11-1 to TRBJ2-3, with 11 bases fitting TRBD2. This CDR3 comprises 16 residues. Germline CDR1 SGHAT, CDR2 FQDESV (reference sequence). V gave up 1 base and J gave up 3 bases; unmatched junction bases: 3. The DNA of the CDR3 is TGTGCCAGCAGCTTAGGTCTAGCGGGAGGTACAGATACGCAGTATTTT. Its protein product is CASSLGLAGGTDTQYF.

The gene calls are TRBV10-3 and TRBJ2-7; TRBD2 agrees at 12 bases. With 6 bases clipped from V and 3 bases from J, the junction kept 0 bases outside the gene matches. In germline, CDR1 is ENHRY, CDR2 SYGVKD. This CDR3 spans 13 amino acids. CDR3 nucleotide sequence: TGTGCCATCAGACTAGCGGGAGGCTACGAGCAGTACTTC. Its protein product is CAIRLAGGYEQYF.

The rearrangement links TRBV5-4 to TRBJ1-2, with 7 positions matching TRBD1. The CDR3 has 16 residues. V dropped 1 base and J dropped 0; count of bases not matched to a gene: 6. The V gene's germline CDR1 is SGHNT and CDR2 YYREEE (reference sequence). The chain's CDR3 is CASSLKQGVTNYGYTF. In nucleotides, the CDR3 is TGTGCCAGCAGCTTGAAGCAGGGGGTCACTAACTATGGCTACACCTTC.

The V call is TRBV19, the J call TRBJ1-5, with D unresolved. The CDR3 is 13 amino acids. V was shortened by 0 bases and J by 7 bases, with 7 bases between the two germline ends. The germline V gene encodes CDR1 LNHDA and CDR2 SQIVND (reference sequence). The CDR3 protein is CASSIDRGQPQHF. Here the CDR3 DNA reads TGTGCCAGTAGTATAGATCGGGGACAGCCCCAGCATTTT.

The chain recombines TRBV5-6 with TRBJ2-2; TRBD2 aligns across 16 bases. The germline V gene encodes CDR1 SGHDT and CDR2 YYEEEE. Germline trimming cut 4 bases from V and 5 bases from J; bases unmatched to any gene: 8. The CDR3 is 18 amino acids. The CDR3 region has the DNA TGTGCCAGCAGCAGAACGGGACTAGCGGGAGGGAAAACCGGGGAGCTGTTTTTT. Amino acid sequence: CASSRTGLAGGKTGELFF.

There are a few counts of this clone. The chain is built from TRBV6-5 and TRBJ2-7; D perhaps matches TRBD1 (6 bases). Germline loops: CDR1 MNHEY, CDR2 SVGAGI. The CDR3 is made up of 13 amino acids. V lost 4 bases to trimming and J lost 6 bases, with 13 bases between them. CDR3 sequence (DNA): TGTGCCAGCAGTTCGTTACAGGGAGCCGAGCAGTACTTC. Its protein is CASSSLQGAEQYF.

The CDR3 sequence: CASRTEQGAHGYTF. The CDR3 DNA reads TGTGCCAGCAGGACCGAACAGGGGGCGCATGGCTACACCTTC. The gene calls are TRBV6-5 and TRBJ1-2; 9 bases line up with TRBD1. Germline CDR1 MNHEY, CDR2 SVGAGI. J lost 6 bases, V lost 6 bases, and 8 bases had no gene match. The CDR3 has 14 residues.

This clone has a handful of counts. This chain connects TRBV18 to TRBJ2-3, with 7 bases fitting TRBD1. Germline V CDR1 and CDR2: KGHSH, LQKENI. J lost 0 bases, V lost 4 bases, and 4 bases had no gene match. The CDR3 consists of 15 residues. Written as DNA, the CDR3 is TGTGCCAGCTCACACAGGGGCCCTAGCACAGATACGCAGTATTTT. Protein sequence: CASSHRGPSTDTQYF.

The chain joins TRBV18 to TRBJ2-7, with D hard to call. V lost 3 bases to trimming and J lost 5 bases, with 11 bases between them. The CDR3 consists of 13 residues. CDR1 is KGHSH, CDR2 LQKENI, per germline. CDR3 DNA: TGTGCCAGCTCACCTAACCTGGGCAACGAGCAGTACTTC. Translating gives CASSPNLGNEQYF.

The chain uses TRBV6-5 and TRBJ1-1; no clear D. Trimming removed 0 bases from V and 1 base from J, with 9 bases in between. The V gene's germline CDR1 is MNHEY and CDR2 SVGAGI. This CDR3 is built from 15 residues. In DNA, the CDR3 is TGTGCCAGCAGTTACTCATGGAGCAGGAACACTGAAGCTTTCTTT. It is translated as CASSYSWSRNTEAFF.

A few counts support this clone. The chain joins TRBV10-2 to TRBJ1-3; 8 bases align to TRBD1. V was pared by 5 bases and J by 4 bases, with 10 bases of the junction left unmatched. The V gene's germline CDR1 is WSHSY and CDR2 SAAADI. The CDR3 covers 16 residues. The CDR3 reads CASSQGNRGNGNTIYF. The CDR3 bases are TGCGCCAGCAGTCAGGGGAACAGGGGGAACGGAAACACCATATATTTT.

The chain joins TRBV19 to TRBJ2-1, with 10 bases fitting TRBD2. Germline V lookup: CDR1 LNHDA, CDR2 SQIVND (reference sequence). CDR3 size: 18 residues. The ends lost 3 bases at V and 3 bases at J; junction bases unmatched: 11. CDR3 sequence: CASSMFGPGTSDYNEQFF. The CDR3 DNA is TGTGCCAGTAGTATGTTTGGGCCAGGGACTAGCGACTACAATGAGCAGTTCTTC.